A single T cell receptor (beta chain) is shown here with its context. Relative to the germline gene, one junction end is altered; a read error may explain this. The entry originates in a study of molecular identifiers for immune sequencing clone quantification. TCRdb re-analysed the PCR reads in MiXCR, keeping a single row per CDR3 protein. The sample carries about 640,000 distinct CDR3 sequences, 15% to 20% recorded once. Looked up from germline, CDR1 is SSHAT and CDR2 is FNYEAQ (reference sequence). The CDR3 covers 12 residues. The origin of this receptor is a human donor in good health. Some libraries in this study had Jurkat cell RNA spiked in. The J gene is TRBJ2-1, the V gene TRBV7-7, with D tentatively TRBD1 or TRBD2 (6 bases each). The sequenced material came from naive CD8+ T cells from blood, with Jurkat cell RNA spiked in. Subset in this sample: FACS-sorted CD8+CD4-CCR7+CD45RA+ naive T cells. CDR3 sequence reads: CASSQGGTALIF. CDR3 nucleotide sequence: TGTGCCAGCAGTCAAGGGGGGACGGCATTGATCTTC.